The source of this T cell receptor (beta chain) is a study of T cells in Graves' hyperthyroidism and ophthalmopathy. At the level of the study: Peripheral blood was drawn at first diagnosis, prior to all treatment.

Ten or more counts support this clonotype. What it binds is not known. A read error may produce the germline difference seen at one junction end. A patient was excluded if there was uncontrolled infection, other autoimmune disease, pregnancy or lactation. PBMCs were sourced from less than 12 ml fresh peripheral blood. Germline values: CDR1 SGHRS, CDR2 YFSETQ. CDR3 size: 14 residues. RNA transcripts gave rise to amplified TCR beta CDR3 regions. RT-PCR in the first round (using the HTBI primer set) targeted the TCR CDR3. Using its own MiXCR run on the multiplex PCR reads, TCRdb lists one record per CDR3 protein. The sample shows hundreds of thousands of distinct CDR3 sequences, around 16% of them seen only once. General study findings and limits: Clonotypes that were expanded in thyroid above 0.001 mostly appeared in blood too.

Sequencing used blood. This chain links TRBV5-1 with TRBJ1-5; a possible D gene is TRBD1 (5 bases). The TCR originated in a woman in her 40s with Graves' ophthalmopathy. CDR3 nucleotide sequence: TGTGCCAGCAGCCGGGGGACGGGCAATCAGCCCCAGCATTTT. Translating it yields CASSRGTGNQPQHF.